The 15 T cell receptor beta chains listed next were all sequenced from one sample in a study of regulatory T cells in long-lasting Graves disease (dated by TCRdb to the early 2020s). The library was prepared using multiplex PCR. The sequencer was an Illumina HiSeq 4000. To build TCR beta libraries, CDR3 regions were amplified by Arm-PCR using iRepertoire HTBI primers. TCRdb handled the public reads itself, with Q25 trimming in fastp and clone calling in MiXCR, and kept productive beta chains. CDR3 protein sequences are deduplicated, and each keeps its most common genes and DNA. The sample has around 320,000 distinct CDR3 sequences on record, around 17% of them singletons. Roughly 29% of the sample rests with the top ten. Per the publication, the time point label means: newly diagnosed GD, antithyroid drugs for less than 3 months. RNA was extracted from PBMCs in TRIzol for both TCR sequencing and RNA sequencing.

These data also featured in a second study, about T cells in Graves' hyperthyroidism and ophthalmopathy.

The input for sequencing was peripheral blood mononuclear cells (PBMCs), taken at new diagnosis, from a patient treated with antithyroid drugs. The receptors derive from a man in his forties with Graves disease. Donor details come from another sample of the same person, matched by shared clones.

The gene calls are TRBV6-2 or TRBV6-3 and TRBJ1-6; D unclear. Germline V gives CDR1 MNHEY, CDR2 SVGEGT. Trimming stripped 5 bases from V and 0 bases from J, with 11 bases between. This CDR3 comprises 16 residues. CDR3 region: CASSNPGSSYNSPLHF. The CDR3 nucleotides are TGTGCCAGCAGTAATCCCGGAAGCTCCTATAATTCACCCCTCCACTTT.

This rearrangement joins TRBV10-3 to TRBJ1-3; the D is unclear. V lost 9 bases, J lost 0 bases, and 6 bases lay in between. This CDR3 has 12 amino acids. The germline gives CDR1 ENHRY, CDR2 SYGVKD. The CDR3, as DNA: TGTGCCATACGGGGCTCTGGAAACACCATATATTTT. Protein product: CAIRGSGNTIYF.

J is TRBJ1-1 and V is TRBV29-1; 8 bases agree with TRBD1. The germline V gene has CDR1 SQVTM and CDR2 ANQGSEA. The CDR3 totals 12 residues. J was trimmed by 1 base and V by 6 bases; bases with no gene match: 1. The CDR3 DNA reads TGCAGCGTGGACAGGGAGAACACTGAAGCTTTCTTT. The encoded protein is CSVDRENTEAFF.

Here the CDR3 DNA reads TGCGCCAGCAGCTTACTAGCGGGGGGCGCACAAGAGACCCAGTACTTC. This sequence encodes CASSLLAGGAQETQYF. This chain connects TRBV5-1 to TRBJ2-5; 12 bases are shared with TRBD2. V was pared by 2 bases and J by 2 bases, with 4 bases of the junction left unmatched. Germline CDR1 and CDR2: SGHRS and YFSETQ. The CDR3 sequence is 16 residues long.

The CDR3 sequence is CASSLYGEVETQYF. For the CDR3, the DNA is TGTGCCAGCAGCTTGTATGGGGAGGTCGAGACCCAGTACTTC. The chain carries TRBV5-4 and TRBJ2-5; weak D call: TRBD2 (6 bases). This CDR3 has 14 residues. Trimming stripped 1 base from V and 5 bases from J, with 12 bases between. In germline, CDR1 is SGHNT, CDR2 YYREEE (reference sequence).

The table lists this clonotype with many counts. The chain combines TRBV7-2 with TRBJ2-7; D may be TRBD1 (5 bases). CDR1 SGHTA and CDR2 FQGNSA come from the germline V gene. This CDR3 contains 15 residues. Trimming removed 1 base from V and 0 bases from J, with 10 bases in between. The CDR3 here is CASSLVDSPSYEQYF. CDR3 nucleotide sequence: TGTGCCAGCAGCTTAGTCGACAGCCCCTCCTACGAGCAGTACTTC.

This clonotype was recorded many times. The chain is built from TRBV2 and TRBJ2-2; the match to TRBD2 covers 11 bases. The CDR3 is made up of 16 amino acids. CDR1 and CDR2 from the germline V gene are SNHLY and FYNNEI. Trimming cost V 6 bases and J 4 bases; bases outside gene matches: 7. The CDR3, as DNA: TGTGCCAGCAGGGCTAGCGGGGGGCCCGGCACCGGGGAGCTGTTTTTT. This sequence encodes CASRASGGPGTGELFF.

The sample holds many counts of this clonotype. The CDR3, as DNA: TGTGCCAGCATTCAAGGGCGGGGGGCGGAAGAGACCCAGTACTTC. This sequence encodes CASIQGRGAEETQYF. The V call is TRBV2, the J call TRBJ2-5; 8 bases line up with TRBD2. The V gene end was trimmed by 7 bases and the J gene end by 3 bases; junction bases not matched to a gene: 10. Germline values: CDR1 SNHLY, CDR2 FYNNEI. The CDR3 has 15 residues.

The gene calls are TRBV6-2 or TRBV6-3 and TRBJ2-6; D is possibly TRBD1 or TRBD2 (5 bases each). The CDR3 has 16 residues. V was shortened by 10 bases and J by 0 bases, with 16 bases between the two germline ends. Germline assignment: CDR1 MNHEY and CDR2 SVGEGT. In DNA form, the CDR3 reads TGTGCCACCGGGGCCAGCCTGTTCTCTGGGGCCAACGTCCTGACTTTC. Encoded protein: CATGASLFSGANVLTF.

The V gene is TRBV7-3, the J gene TRBJ2-5; the D is unclear. The CDR3 is 13 amino acids. V lost 5 bases to trimming and J lost 4 bases, with 11 bases between them. Germline V gives CDR1 SGHTA, CDR2 FQGTGA. The CDR3 spells CASSRIGSETQYF. Here the CDR3 DNA reads TGTGCCAGCAGCAGGATAGGATCAGAGACCCAGTACTTC.

The sample holds many counts of this clonotype. The chain carries TRBV2 and TRBJ2-7; no reliable D call. Germline CDR1 SNHLY, CDR2 FYNNEI. This CDR3 has 12 amino acids. V dropped 3 bases and J dropped 3 bases, with 6 bases sitting between them. The CDR3 region is CASSEGSYEQYF. CDR3 nucleotide sequence: TGTGCCAGCAGTGAGGGCAGCTACGAGCAGTACTTC.

The chain links TRBV6-5 to TRBJ2-2; D is possibly TRBD1 (6 bases). Deletions cut 2 bases from V and 1 base from J, with 8 bases between. The CDR3 is 15 amino acids. Germline CDR1 reads MNHEY; CDR2 reads SVGAGI. CDR3 amino acids: CASSYPGQNTGELFF. CDR3 bases: TGTGCCAGCAGTTACCCGGGACAGAACACCGGGGAGCTGTTTTTT.

This clonotype occurred many times. The J gene is TRBJ2-7, the V gene TRBV30; D might be TRBD1 (5 bases). In germline, CDR1 is GTSNPN, CDR2 SVGIG (reference sequence). The length of the CDR3 is 13 residues. The germline V and J ends were trimmed by 2 bases and 1 base, with 9 bases remaining between them. This chain's CDR3 is CAWSRQKSYEQYF. CDR3 DNA: TGTGCCTGGAGTAGACAGAAGTCCTACGAGCAGTACTTC.

This clonotype was seen more than once but under ten times. This chain uses TRBV5-1 with TRBJ2-1, with D hard to call. The CDR3 contains 14 residues. Per germline, CDR1 SGHRS and CDR2 YFSETQ. The germline V and J ends were trimmed by 0 bases and 3 bases, with 7 bases remaining between them. The CDR3 region has the DNA TGCGCCAGCAGCTTGGAGGCGGACTACAATGAGCAGTTCTTC. Translation: CASSLEADYNEQFF.

This clonotype was recorded at least ten times. The chain employs TRBV7-9 and TRBJ1-5; 7 nucleotides align to TRBD1. Germline V gene sequence: CDR1 SEHNR, CDR2 FQNEAQ (reference sequence). There are 13 residues in the CDR3. Germline trimming cut 7 bases from V and 6 bases from J; bases unmatched to any gene: 6. The CDR3 is CASTQGQGQPQHF. The CDR3 DNA reads TGTGCCAGCACACAGGGGCAGGGTCAGCCCCAGCATTTT.